The TCR beta chain described here comes from a study of vaccination and CD4 T cells after COVID-19. About this clonotype itself: Its cognate antigen is unknown.

The V end lost 5 bases, the J end lost 5 bases, and 12 bases lay between the germline ends. CDR1 and CDR2 from the germline V gene are SGHTA and FQGTGA. The CDR3 has 13 amino acids. Treatment meaning: roughly 11-day PBMC culture with coronavirus spike peptide pools or control peptides (ViraFEST assay). Half the medium was replaced with fresh IL-2 medium on days 3 and 7. At the Johns Hopkins FTIC core, DNA taken from cultured CD4+ T cells was sequenced by way of the Oncomine TCR Beta short-read assay. TCRdb analysed the PCR reads with MiXCR anew, one entry per CDR3 protein. The sample includes about 25,000 distinct CDR3 sequences, approximately 40% seen only once; the top ten take approximately 7.9%.

The receptor was isolated from a human donor who had recovered from COVID-19. The sample taken for sequencing was CD4+ T cells from blood, cultured in vitro. The chain recombines TRBV7-3 with TRBJ2-5; maybe TRBD2 (7 bases). The CDR3 sequence: CASSEGGDETQYF. The CDR3 DNA is TGTGCCAGCAGCGAAGGGGGGGATGAGACCCAGTACTTC.